This T cell receptor (beta chain) emerged from a study of molecular identifiers for immune sequencing clone quantification. The V and J ends lost 3 bases and 3 bases, in that order; junction bases with no gene match: 8. The CDR3 length is 17 residues. CDR1 is MGHRA, CDR2 YSYEKL, per germline. Previously described methods with listed TCR primers produced the bulk TCR libraries. TCRdb analysed the PCR reads with MiXCR anew, one entry per CDR3 protein. Among about 510,000 distinct CDR3 sequences listed, about 25% were seen once. Regarding this clonotype: The antigen is unknown.

General study results and limits: Spiked Jurkat TCR RNA equal to one cell could reportedly be picked out among 1 million or so naive cells.

Sequenced sample: naive CD8+ T cells from blood, with Jurkat cell RNA spiked in. Noted subset: FACS-sorted CD8+CD4-CCR7+CD45RA+ naive T cells. This TCR was recovered from a human donor in good health. Some libraries in this study had Jurkat cell RNA spiked in. The genes are TRBV4-1 and TRBJ2-3; 11 bases are shared with TRBD2. In DNA, the CDR3 is TGCGCCAGCAGCCAGAAAACTAGCGGGAGTTTGACAGATACGCAGTATTTT. Protein product: CASSQKTSGSLTDTQYF.